The 3 T cell receptor beta chains below were found in one sample sequenced in a study of a mutant IDH1 vaccine in newly diagnosed glioma. Libraries were prepared by immunoSEQ multiplex PCR; TCRdb keeps only in-frame clonotypes and omits some of them. This table holds tens of thousands of clones, approximately 80% found once. No antigen is known for these receptors. Documented time point: week 35, safety follow-up. Every vaccination contained 300 ug of the mutant IDH1 20-mer peptide and was paired with topical imiquimod. The sequencing used PBMCs, collected from a glioma patient whose treatment included an IDH1 peptide vaccine. The receptors derive from a woman in her thirties or forties with glioma.

This CDR3 reads CASSLTLDRVYGEKLFF. The CDR3 nucleotides are TGTGCCAGCAGCTTGACCCTAGACAGGGTGTACGGTGAAAAACTGTTTTTT. The chain uses TRBV5-5 and TRBJ1-4; TRBD1 aligns across 7 bases. The germline CDR1 and CDR2 sequences are SGHKS and YYEKEE (reference sequence). Trimming took 1 base from V and 7 from J; bases not matched to a gene: 13. The CDR3 has 17 amino acids.

This rearrangement joins TRBV7-9 to TRBJ1-2, with D unclear. The germline V and J ends were trimmed by 1 base and 8 bases, with 5 bases remaining between them. There are 11 residues in the CDR3. Germline V gene data show CDR1 as SEHNR and CDR2 as FQNEAQ (reference sequence). Here the CDR3 DNA reads TGTGCCAGCAGCTTAGACCGCGGCTACACCTTC. Its protein is CASSLDRGYTF.

Here the CDR3 reads CASSQQDRDQETQYF. CDR3 DNA sequence: TGTGCCAGCAGCCAGCAGGACAGGGACCAAGAGACCCAGTACTTC. This chain joins TRBV4-2 and TRBJ2-5, with TRBD1 identical over 8 bases. Trimming cost V 3 bases and J 0 bases; bases outside gene matches: 3. Germline CDR1 LGHNA, CDR2 YNFKEQ. CDR3 length equals 15 residues.